The source of this TCR beta chain is a study of T cell responses to AZD1222 COVID-19 vaccine. Study summary: Pooling of second doses given at about 4 or about 12 weeks was done.

Study conclusions and caveats: There were repertoire samples only from the period after the peak T cell response. Possibly, clonal diversity was underestimated; donors were largely white British and included more females. Increased Spike-specific TCR breadth and depth were observed after two AZD1222 doses.

The CDR3 consists of 15 residues. The V segment lost 0 bases and the J segment 2 bases; nucleotides outside the gene matches: 3. Germline V gene lookup returns CDR1 ENHRY and CDR2 SYGVKD. Sequenced by immunoSEQ multiplex PCR; TCRdb stores in-frame clones only, minus some. The profile shows about 130,000 clones, about 87% of them singletons. In the case of this clone: Antigen unknown.

This material consisted of peripheral blood, taken on day 0 of AZD1222 vaccination. The TCR originated in an adult in good health. The chain links TRBV10-3 to TRBJ2-5; 7 nucleotides agree with TRBD2. DNA of the CDR3: TGTGCCATCAGTGAGTCGCCCGGGAGGCAAGAGACCCAGTACTTC. This gives the protein CAISESPGRQETQYF.